This T cell receptor (beta chain) was observed in a study of beta chain features in type 1 diabetes. Via CD45RO/CCR7/CD25/CD127/CD95/CD27, cells of the CD4+ naive, central memory, regulatory and stem cell-like memory subsets were sorted. The CDR3 covers 14 residues. Germline loops: CDR1 KGHSH, CDR2 LQKENI. V was trimmed by 7 bases and J by 0 bases, leaving 13 bases between them. All of the isolated RNA was reverse transcribed, so expressed TCRB transcripts were sequenced. The assay was immunoSEQ multiplex PCR, and TCRdb's table has in-frame clones only and misses some. The sample lists 150,000 to 200,000 clones, around 9% occurring once. There are a few counts of this clone. What it binds is unknown. Study outcomes and limitations: cDNA-based sequencing might over-represent cells highly expressing TCR. TCRB CDR3s were moderately but significantly shorter in Type 1 diabetes patients in all four CD4+ subsets. A closer apparent resemblance between naive, central memory and Treg TCRB repertoires was seen in patients than in healthy donors.

This receptor was obtained from a woman in her twenties or thirties with type 1 diabetes. The chain couples TRBV18 to TRBJ2-7; D is possibly TRBD2 (6 bases). Sequencing was performed on central memory CD4+ T cells from blood. The CDR3 protein is CASCHGDCSYEQYF. The CDR3 DNA reads TGTGCCAGCTGCCATGGGGACTGCTCCTACGAGCAGTACTTC.